Each of the 12 T cell receptor beta chains below was sequenced from the same sample in a study of T cells expressing NK-cell markers. From the 5' RACE reads, TCRdb lists one entry per CDR3 protein and no DNA. The sample includes some 390,000 distinct CDR3 sequences. The sample taken for sequencing was blood T cells: a sorted CD56 or NKG2C T cell subset, CD4+ or CD8+ T cells, or bulk PBMC T cells (not recorded which). These receptors all stem from a woman in her fifties or sixties in good health.

This chain's CDR3 is CATSRRGGLADQETQYF. The chain has TRBV15 and TRBJ2-5; TCRdb lists TRBD2, though no DNA is available to test this call. Germline V gives CDR1 LNHNV, CDR2 YYDKDF (reference sequence). The CDR3 has 17 amino acids.

The gene calls are TRBV20-1 and TRBJ1-5. The CDR3 runs to 16 residues. The germline gives CDR1 DFQATT, CDR2 SNEGSKA (reference sequence). The CDR3 is CSVSGRPLWSNQPQHF.

CDR3 region: CASSQGGSPQETQYF. V and J are TRBV4-1 and TRBJ2-5. The length of the CDR3 is 15 residues. CDR1 and CDR2 from the germline V gene are MGHRA and YSYEKL.

The chain couples TRBV9 to TRBJ2-2. Germline CDR1 is SGDLS and CDR2 is YYNGEE. The CDR3 sequence is 13 residues long. The CDR3 here is CASSGVDTGELFF.

This rearrangement joins TRBV6-5 to TRBJ1-4; checking the TCRdb D call of TRBD1 is not possible without DNA. The CDR3 runs 11 residues. CDR1 is MNHEY and CDR2 is SVGAGI in the germline V gene. Here the CDR3 reads CASSLGGKLFF.

The chain is built from TRBV6-4 and TRBJ1-1. Germline loops: CDR1 MRHNA, CDR2 SNTAGT. This CDR3 has 13 amino acids. The CDR3 here is CASSAALNTEAFF.

The chain combines TRBV20-1 with TRBJ2-5; the TCRdb call, TRBD1, lacks DNA for checking. The CDR3 extends over 13 amino acids. The germline gives CDR1 DFQATT, CDR2 SNEGSKA (reference sequence). The CDR3 is CSARPTGLETQYF.

The chain recombines TRBV19 with TRBJ2-1; the TRBD2 assignment by TCRdb is unverifiable without DNA. The CDR3 extends over 13 amino acids. Per germline, CDR1 LNHDA and CDR2 SQIVND (reference sequence). The CDR3 reads CASSSGPGDYQFF.

V is TRBV2 and J is TRBJ2-7; the D call of TRBD1 rests on TCRdb alone, since no DNA is present to check it. In germline, CDR1 is SNHLY, CDR2 FYNNEI. This CDR3 contains 12 residues. The CDR3 loop is CASSEGGREQYF.

V and J are TRBV11-2 and TRBJ1-6; TCRdb gives TRBD1 as the D gene, but with no DNA this cannot be confirmed. The CDR3 covers 16 residues. The germline CDR1 and CDR2 sequences are SGHAT and FQNNGV. This CDR3 reads CASSLVSAGESSPLHF.

The chain combines TRBV10-2 with TRBJ2-1; TCRdb returns TRBD2, unconfirmable since there is no DNA. The CDR3 consists of 13 residues. CDR1 and CDR2 from the germline V gene are WSHSY and SAAADI. Here the CDR3 reads CASHSSGNFEQFF.

The chain joins TRBV2 to TRBJ2-7; TCRdb outputs TRBD1, but without DNA this stays unchecked. This CDR3 has 15 amino acids. Germline V gene lookup returns CDR1 SNHLY and CDR2 FYNNEI. CDR3 in amino acids: CASIQGSLSSYEQYF.